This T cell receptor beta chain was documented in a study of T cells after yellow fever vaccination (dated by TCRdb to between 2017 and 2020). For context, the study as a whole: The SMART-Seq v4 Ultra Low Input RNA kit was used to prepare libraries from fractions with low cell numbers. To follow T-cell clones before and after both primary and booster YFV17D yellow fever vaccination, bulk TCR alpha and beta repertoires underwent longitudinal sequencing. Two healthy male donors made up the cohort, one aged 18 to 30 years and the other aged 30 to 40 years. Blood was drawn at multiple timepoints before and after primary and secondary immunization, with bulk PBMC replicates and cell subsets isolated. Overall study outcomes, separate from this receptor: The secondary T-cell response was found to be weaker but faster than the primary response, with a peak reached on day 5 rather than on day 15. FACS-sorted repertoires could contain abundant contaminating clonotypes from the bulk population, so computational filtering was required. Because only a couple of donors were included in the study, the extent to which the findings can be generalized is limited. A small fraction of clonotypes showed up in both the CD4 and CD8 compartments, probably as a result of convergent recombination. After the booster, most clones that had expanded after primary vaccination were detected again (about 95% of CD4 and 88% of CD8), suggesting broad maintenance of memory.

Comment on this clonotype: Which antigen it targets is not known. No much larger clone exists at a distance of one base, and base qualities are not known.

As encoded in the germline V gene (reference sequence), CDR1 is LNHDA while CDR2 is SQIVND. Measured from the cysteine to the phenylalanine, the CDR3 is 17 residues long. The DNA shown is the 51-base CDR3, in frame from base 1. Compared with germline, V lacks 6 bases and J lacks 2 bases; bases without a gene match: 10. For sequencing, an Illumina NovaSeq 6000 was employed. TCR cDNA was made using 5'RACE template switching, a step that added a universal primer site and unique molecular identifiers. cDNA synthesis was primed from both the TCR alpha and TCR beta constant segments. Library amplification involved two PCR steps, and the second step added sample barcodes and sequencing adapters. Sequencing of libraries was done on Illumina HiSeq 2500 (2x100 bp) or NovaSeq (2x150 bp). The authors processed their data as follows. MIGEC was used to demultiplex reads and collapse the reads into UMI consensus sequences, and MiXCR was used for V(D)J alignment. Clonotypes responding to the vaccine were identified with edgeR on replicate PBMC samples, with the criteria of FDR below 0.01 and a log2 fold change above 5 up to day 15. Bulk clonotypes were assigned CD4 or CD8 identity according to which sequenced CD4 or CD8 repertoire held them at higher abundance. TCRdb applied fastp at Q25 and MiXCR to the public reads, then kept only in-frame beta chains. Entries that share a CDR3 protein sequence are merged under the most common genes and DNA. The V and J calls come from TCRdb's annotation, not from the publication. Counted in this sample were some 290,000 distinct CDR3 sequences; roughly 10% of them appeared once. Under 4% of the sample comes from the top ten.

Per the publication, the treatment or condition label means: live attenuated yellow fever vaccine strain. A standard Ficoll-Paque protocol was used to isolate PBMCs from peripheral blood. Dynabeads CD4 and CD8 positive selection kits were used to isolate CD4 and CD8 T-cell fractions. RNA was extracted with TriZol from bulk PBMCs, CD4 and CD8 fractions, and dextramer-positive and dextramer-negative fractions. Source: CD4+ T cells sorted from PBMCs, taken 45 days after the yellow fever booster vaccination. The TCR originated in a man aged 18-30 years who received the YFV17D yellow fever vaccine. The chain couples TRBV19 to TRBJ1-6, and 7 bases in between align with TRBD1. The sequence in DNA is TGTGCCAGTAGCGACCTGGGGCAGGGGGCCTATAATTCACCCCTCCACTTT. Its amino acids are CASSDLGQGAYNSPLHF.